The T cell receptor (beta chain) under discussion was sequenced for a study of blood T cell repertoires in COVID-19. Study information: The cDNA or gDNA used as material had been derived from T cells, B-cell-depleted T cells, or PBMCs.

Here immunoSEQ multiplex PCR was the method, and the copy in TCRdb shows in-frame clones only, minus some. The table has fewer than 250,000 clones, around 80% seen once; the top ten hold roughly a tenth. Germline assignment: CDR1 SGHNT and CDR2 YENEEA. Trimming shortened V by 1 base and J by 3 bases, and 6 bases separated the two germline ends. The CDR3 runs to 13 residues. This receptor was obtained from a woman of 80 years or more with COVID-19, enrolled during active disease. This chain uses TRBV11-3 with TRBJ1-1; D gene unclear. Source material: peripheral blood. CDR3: CASSLGRDTEAFF. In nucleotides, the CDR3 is TGTGCCAGCAGCTTAGGACGGGACACTGAAGCTTTCTTT.